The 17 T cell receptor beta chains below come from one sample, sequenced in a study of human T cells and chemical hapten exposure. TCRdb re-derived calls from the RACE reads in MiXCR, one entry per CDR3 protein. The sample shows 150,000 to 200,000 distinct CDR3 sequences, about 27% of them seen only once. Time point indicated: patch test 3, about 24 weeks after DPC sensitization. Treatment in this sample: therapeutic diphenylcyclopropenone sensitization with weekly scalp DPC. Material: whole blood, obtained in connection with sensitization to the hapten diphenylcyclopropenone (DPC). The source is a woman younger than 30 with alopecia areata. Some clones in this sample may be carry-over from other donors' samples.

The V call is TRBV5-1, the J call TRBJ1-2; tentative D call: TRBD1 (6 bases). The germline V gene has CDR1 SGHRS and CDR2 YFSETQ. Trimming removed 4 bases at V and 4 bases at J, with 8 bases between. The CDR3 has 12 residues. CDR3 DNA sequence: TGCGCCAGCAGCCCAGGGGTCTATGGCTACACCTTC. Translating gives CASSPGVYGYTF.

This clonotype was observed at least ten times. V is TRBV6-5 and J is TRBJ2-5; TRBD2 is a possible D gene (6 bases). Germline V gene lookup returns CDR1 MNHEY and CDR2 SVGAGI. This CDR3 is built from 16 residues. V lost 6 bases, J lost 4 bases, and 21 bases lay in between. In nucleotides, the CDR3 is TGTGCCAGCAGAGCCGCGGTCGGGGGTGGTCTAGAGACCCAGTACTTC. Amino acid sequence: CASRAAVGGGLETQYF.

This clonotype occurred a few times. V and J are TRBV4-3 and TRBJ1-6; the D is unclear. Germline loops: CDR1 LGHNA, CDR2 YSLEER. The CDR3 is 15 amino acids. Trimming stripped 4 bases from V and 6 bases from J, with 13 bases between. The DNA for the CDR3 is TGCGCCAGCAGCCCCCAGTCGGGGTCTAATTCACCCCTCCACTTT. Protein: CASSPQSGSNSPLHF.

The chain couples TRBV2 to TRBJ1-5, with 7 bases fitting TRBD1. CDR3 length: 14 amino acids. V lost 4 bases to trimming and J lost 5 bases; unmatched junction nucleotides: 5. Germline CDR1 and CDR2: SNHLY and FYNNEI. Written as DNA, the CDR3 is TGTGCCAGCAGTGCGGGACAGAACTATCAGCCCCAGCATTTT. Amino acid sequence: CASSAGQNYQPQHF.

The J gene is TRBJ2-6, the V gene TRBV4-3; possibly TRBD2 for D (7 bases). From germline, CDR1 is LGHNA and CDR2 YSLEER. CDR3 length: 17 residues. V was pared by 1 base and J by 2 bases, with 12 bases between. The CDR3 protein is CASSQVRGATGANVLTF. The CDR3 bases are TGCGCCAGCAGCCAAGTCCGGGGGGCGACTGGGGCCAACGTCCTGACTTTC.

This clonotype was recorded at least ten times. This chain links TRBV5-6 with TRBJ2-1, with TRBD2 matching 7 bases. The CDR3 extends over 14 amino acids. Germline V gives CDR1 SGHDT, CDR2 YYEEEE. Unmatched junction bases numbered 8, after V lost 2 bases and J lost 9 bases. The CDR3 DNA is TGTGCCAGCAGCTTCGGGGACTATCGAGGTGAGCAGTTCTTC. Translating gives CASSFGDYRGEQFF.

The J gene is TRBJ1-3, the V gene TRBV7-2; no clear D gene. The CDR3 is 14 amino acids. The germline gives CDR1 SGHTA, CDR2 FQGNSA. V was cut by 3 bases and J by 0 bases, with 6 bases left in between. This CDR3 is CASSFVGSGNTIYF. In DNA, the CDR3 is TGTGCCAGCAGCTTTGTTGGCTCTGGAAACACCATATATTTT. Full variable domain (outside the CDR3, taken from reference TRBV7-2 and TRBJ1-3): GAGVSQSPSNKVTEKGKDVELRCDPISGHTALYWYRQSLGQGLEFLIYFQGNSAPDKSGLPSDRFSAERTGGSVSTLTIQRTQQEDSAVYLCASSFVGSGNTIYFGEGSWLTVV.

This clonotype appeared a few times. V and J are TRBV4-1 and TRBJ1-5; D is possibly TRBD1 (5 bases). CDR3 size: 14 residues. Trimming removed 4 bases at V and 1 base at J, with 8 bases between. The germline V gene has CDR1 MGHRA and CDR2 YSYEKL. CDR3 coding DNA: TGCGCCAGCAGCCTGACAGTGAGCAATCAGCCCCAGCATTTT. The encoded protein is CASSLTVSNQPQHF.

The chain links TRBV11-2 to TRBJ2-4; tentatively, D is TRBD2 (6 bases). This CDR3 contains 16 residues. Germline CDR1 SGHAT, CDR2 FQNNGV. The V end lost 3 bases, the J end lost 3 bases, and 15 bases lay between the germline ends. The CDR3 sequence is CASSFRDLVVKNIQYF. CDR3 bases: TGTGCCAGCAGCTTCCGGGACTTGGTAGTCAAAAACATTCAGTACTTC.

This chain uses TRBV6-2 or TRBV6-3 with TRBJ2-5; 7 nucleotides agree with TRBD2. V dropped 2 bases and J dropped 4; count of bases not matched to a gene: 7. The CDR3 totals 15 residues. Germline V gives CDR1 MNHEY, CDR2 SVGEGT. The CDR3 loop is CASSYRGVGVETQYF. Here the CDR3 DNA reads TGTGCCAGCAGTTACCGGGGGGTTGGAGTAGAGACCCAGTACTTC.

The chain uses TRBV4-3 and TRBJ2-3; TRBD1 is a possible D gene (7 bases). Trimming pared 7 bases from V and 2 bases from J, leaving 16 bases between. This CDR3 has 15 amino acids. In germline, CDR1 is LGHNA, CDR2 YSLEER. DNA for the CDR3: TGCGCCAGCAACAACGCGGGACAGCACACAGATACGCAGTATTTT. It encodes CASNNAGQHTDTQYF.

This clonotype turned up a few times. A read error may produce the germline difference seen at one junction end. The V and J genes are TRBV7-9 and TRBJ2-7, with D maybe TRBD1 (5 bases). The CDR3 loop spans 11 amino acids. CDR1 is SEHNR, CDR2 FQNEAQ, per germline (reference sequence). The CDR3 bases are TGTGCCAGCAGCTATGACAGACTGTTGGACTTC. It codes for CASSYDRLLDF.

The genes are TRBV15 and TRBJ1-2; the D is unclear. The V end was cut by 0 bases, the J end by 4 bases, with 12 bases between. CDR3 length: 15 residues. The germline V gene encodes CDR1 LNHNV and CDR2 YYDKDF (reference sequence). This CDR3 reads CATSRDPGGSYGYTF. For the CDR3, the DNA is TGTGCCACCAGCAGAGATCCCGGCGGGAGCTATGGCTACACCTTC.

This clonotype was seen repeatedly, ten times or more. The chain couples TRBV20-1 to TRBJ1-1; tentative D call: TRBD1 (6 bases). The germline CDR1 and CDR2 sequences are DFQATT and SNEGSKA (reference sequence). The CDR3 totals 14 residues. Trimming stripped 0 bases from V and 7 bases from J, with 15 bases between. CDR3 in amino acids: CSARDPRTEVEAFF. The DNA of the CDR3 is TGCAGTGCTAGAGATCCCAGGACAGAGGTTGAAGCTTTCTTT.

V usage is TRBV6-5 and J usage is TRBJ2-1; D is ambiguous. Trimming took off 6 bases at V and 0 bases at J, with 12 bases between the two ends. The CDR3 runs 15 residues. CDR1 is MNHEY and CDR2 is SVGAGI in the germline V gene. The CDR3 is CASSIDWSSYNEQFF. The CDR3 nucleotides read TGTGCCAGCAGCATTGACTGGAGCTCCTACAATGAGCAGTTCTTC.

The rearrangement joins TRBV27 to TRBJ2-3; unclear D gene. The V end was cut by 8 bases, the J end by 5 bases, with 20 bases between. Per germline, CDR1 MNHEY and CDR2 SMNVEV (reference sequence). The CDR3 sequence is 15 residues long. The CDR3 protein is CASHDRRYRVDTQYF. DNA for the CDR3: TGTGCCAGCCACGATAGGCGGTATCGGGTAGATACGCAGTATTTT.

CDR3 region: CASSQDGIGGGEQYF. The CDR3 DNA reads TGCGCCAGCAGCCAAGACGGGATAGGGGGCGGCGAGCAGTACTTC. The J gene is TRBJ2-7, the V gene TRBV4-1; 7 nucleotides line up with TRBD1. After removal of 0 bases from V and 6 bases from J, the junction contained 8 bases not matched to a gene. Germline-derived CDR1 and CDR2 are MGHRA and YSYEKL. The CDR3 runs 15 residues.